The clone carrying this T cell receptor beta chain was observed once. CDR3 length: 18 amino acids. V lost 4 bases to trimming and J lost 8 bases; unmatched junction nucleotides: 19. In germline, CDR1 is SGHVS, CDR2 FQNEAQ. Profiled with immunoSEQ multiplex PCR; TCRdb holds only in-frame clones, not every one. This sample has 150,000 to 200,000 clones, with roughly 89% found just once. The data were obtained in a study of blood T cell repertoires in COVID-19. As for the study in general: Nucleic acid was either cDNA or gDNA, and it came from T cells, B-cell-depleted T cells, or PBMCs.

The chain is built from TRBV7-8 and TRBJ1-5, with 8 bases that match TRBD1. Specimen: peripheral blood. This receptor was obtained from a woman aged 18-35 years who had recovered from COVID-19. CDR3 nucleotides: TGTGCCAGCAGCTCTAGGATAAGTCGAGCAGGGGGCAGTGAGCCCCAGCATTTT. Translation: CASSSRISRAGGSEPQHF. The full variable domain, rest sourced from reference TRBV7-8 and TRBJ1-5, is GAGVSQSPRYKVAKRGQDVALRCDPISGHVSLFWYQQALGQGPEFLTYFQNEAQLDKSGLPSDRFFAERPEGSVSTLKIQRTQQEDSAVYLCASSSRISRAGGSEPQHFGDGTRLSIL.